The 20 T cell receptor beta chains below all came from one sample that was sequenced in a study of shared clonotypes between healthy human individuals. Using immunoSEQ multiplex PCR, the repertoire was profiled, and TCRdb retains in-frame clones only, with some absent. The sample carries 850,000 to 1,100,000 clones, approximately 80% recorded once. Sequences were obtained from memory CD4+ T cells from PBMCs. Specified subset: CD45RA-negative fraction. These TCRs come from a man younger than 35 in good health. Some clones in this sample may be carry-over from other donors' samples.

This clone was seen ten or more times. The chain carries TRBV2 and TRBJ2-7; no clear D. Germline V gives CDR1 SNHLY, CDR2 FYNNEI. Trimming stripped 6 bases from V and 7 bases from J, with 10 bases between. The CDR3 totals 11 residues. In DNA form, the CDR3 reads TGTGCCAGCAGCCGCCCGCGGGAGCAGTACTTC. Its protein product is CASSRPREQYF.

The chain is built from TRBV4-2 and TRBJ2-7; 8 nucleotides match TRBD2. The length of the CDR3 is 16 residues. With 0 bases clipped from V and 2 bases from J, the junction kept 6 bases outside the gene matches. Germline CDR1 is LGHNA and CDR2 is YNFKEQ. As DNA, the CDR3 is TGTGCCAGCAGCCAAGAACGGCGGGAGGCCGCCTACGAGCAGTACTTC. This encodes CASSQERREAAYEQYF.

The chain is built from TRBV7-2 and TRBJ2-3, with 7 bases matching TRBD2. The CDR3 extends over 15 amino acids. V was clipped by 0 bases and J by 6 bases; unmatched bases: 6. Germline V CDR1 and CDR2: SGHTA, FQGNSA. For the CDR3, the DNA is TGTGCCAGCAGCTTAGCCAGCGCCGGGGGGGATACGCAGTATTTT. Translating it yields CASSLASAGGDTQYF.

The chain has TRBV5-1 and TRBJ2-3, with D perhaps matching TRBD2 (6 bases). CDR3 length: 14 residues. Germline CDR1 is SGHRS and CDR2 is YFSETQ. V gave up 5 bases and J gave up 2 bases, with 12 bases separating them. CDR3 in DNA: TGCGCCAGCAGTCCGGGACTTTCCACAGATACGCAGTATTTT. Its translation: CASSPGLSTDTQYF.

The rearrangement joins TRBV9 to TRBJ2-1, with 7 positions matching TRBD2. Germline CDR1 is SGDLS and CDR2 is YYNGEE. Trimming at V came to 3 bases and at J to 11 bases, leaving 5 bases not matched to a gene. The CDR3 has 12 amino acids. Here the CDR3 DNA reads TGTGCCAGCAGCGACCTCAGCGGGAAGCAGTTCTTC. This encodes CASSDLSGKQFF.

The J gene is TRBJ2-7, the V gene TRBV7-3; D ambiguous. The V end lost 4 bases, the J end lost 6 bases, and 16 bases lay between the germline ends. Germline-derived CDR1 and CDR2 are SGHTA and FQGTGA. This CDR3 spans 14 amino acids. The CDR3 region is CASSSTGQLSEQYF. The CDR3, as DNA: TGTGCCAGCAGCTCCACCGGCCAGTTGAGCGAGCAGTACTTC.

J is TRBJ2-7 and V is TRBV28, with D possibly being TRBD2 (6 bases). Germline-derived CDR1 and CDR2 are MDHEN and SYDVKM. V lost 8 bases and J 4 bases, leaving 15 bases between the germline ends. CDR3 length: 13 amino acids. The DNA of the CDR3 is TGTGCCAGCGTCCGGACTAACAGATACGAGCAGTACTTC. Its translation: CASVRTNRYEQYF.

In this sample, this clone turned up once. The rearrangement uses TRBV5-1 and TRBJ2-5; no reliable D call. Trimming shortened V by 6 bases and J by 2 bases, and 17 bases separated the two germline ends. CDR1 and CDR2 from the germline V gene are SGHRS and YFSETQ. CDR3 length: 15 residues. The CDR3: CASTPRTFSQETQYF. CDR3 nucleotide sequence: TGCGCCAGCACCCCCCGGACGTTTTCACAAGAGACCCAGTACTTC. Variable domain in full (rest from reference TRBV5-1 and TRBJ2-5): KAGVTQTPRYLIKTRGQQVTLSCSPISGHRSVSWYQQTPGQGLQFLFEYFSETQRNKGNFPGRFSGRQFSNSRSEMNVSTLELGDSALYLCASTPRTFSQETQYFGPGTRLLVL.

V usage is TRBV2 and J usage is TRBJ2-5, with D unresolved. The V and J ends lost 8 bases and 2 bases respectively, with 9 bases between them. CDR1 is SNHLY and CDR2 is FYNNEI in the germline V gene. The CDR3 is 12 residues long. CDR3 amino acids: CASRRLQETQYF. The CDR3 DNA sequence: TGTGCCAGCCGGCGGCTACAAGAGACCCAGTACTTC.

The genes are TRBV28 and TRBJ2-6, with a weak D call TRBD1 (5 bases). CDR3 length: 14 amino acids. The V gene's germline CDR1 is MDHEN and CDR2 SYDVKM. V shed 11 bases and J shed 1 base, with 12 bases lying between them. The CDR3 DNA reads TGTGCCGTACAGGAGACTTCTGGGGCCAACGTCCTGACTTTC. Amino acid sequence: CAVQETSGANVLTF. The full variable domain, its missing parts supplied by reference TRBV28 and TRBJ2-6, is DVKVTQSSRYLVKRTGEKVFLECVQDMDHENMFWYRQDPGLGLRLIYFSYDVKMKEKGDIPEGYSVSREKKERFSLILESASTNQTSMYLCAVQETSGANVLTFGAGSRLTVL.

V and J are TRBV11-3 and TRBJ2-3; D unresolved. V dropped 4 bases and J dropped 3 bases, with 11 bases sitting between them. Germline CDR1 reads SGHNT; CDR2 reads YENEEA. CDR3 length equals 14 residues. The CDR3 is CASSSVGLTDTQYF. The CDR3, as DNA: TGTGCCAGCAGCTCCGTGGGGTTGACAGATACGCAGTATTTT.

This clone was seen a single time. The chain is built from TRBV19 and TRBJ2-2; 8 bases match TRBD2. The CDR3 extends over 15 amino acids. Germline assignment: CDR1 LNHDA and CDR2 SQIVND (reference sequence). Trimming removed 8 bases from V and 3 bases from J; junction bases left unmatched: 8. The CDR3 DNA reads TGTGCCAGTTGGGCTAGCGGGTTATACACCGGGGAGCTGTTTTTT. Protein: CASWASGLYTGELFF. The variable domain in full, completed from reference TRBV19 and TRBJ2-2, reads DGGITQSPKYLFRKEGQNVTLSCEQNLNHDAMYWYRQDPGQGLRLIYYSQIVNDFQKGDIAEGYSVSREKKESFPLTVTSAQKNPTAFYLCASWASGLYTGELFFGEGSRLTVL.

The V and J genes are TRBV19 and TRBJ1-1; no clear D gene. The CDR3 totals 14 residues. V dropped 4 bases and J dropped 7 bases, with 16 bases sitting between them. The V gene's germline CDR1 is LNHDA and CDR2 SQIVND (reference sequence). The CDR3, as DNA: TGTGCCAGTAGTAAGCTCGGAGAGCCGTTTGAAGCTTTCTTT. Translated: CASSKLGEPFEAFF.

The CDR3 loop is CASSKGYPTGTYEQYF. Written as DNA, the CDR3 is TGTGCCAGTAGTAAGGGGTACCCGACAGGTACCTACGAGCAGTACTTC. This chain joins TRBV19 and TRBJ2-7; tentatively, D is TRBD1 (6 bases). CDR1 is LNHDA, CDR2 SQIVND, per germline (reference sequence). Deletions cut 4 bases from V and 2 bases from J, with 18 bases between. The CDR3 is made up of 16 amino acids.

V usage is TRBV5-1 and J usage is TRBJ1-1; tentative D call: TRBD1 (5 bases). V gave up 3 bases and J gave up 1 base, with 13 bases separating them. CDR1 and CDR2 from the germline V gene are SGHRS and YFSETQ. CDR3 length equals 15 residues. The CDR3 sequence is CASSSRTNGNTEAFF. Written as DNA, the CDR3 is TGCGCCAGCAGCTCTCGGACAAACGGGAACACTGAAGCTTTCTTT.

This clone showed up just once. J is TRBJ2-1 and V is TRBV18, with 12 bases fitting TRBD2. Germline V CDR1 and CDR2: KGHSH, LQKENI. V lost 3 bases to trimming and J lost 8 bases; unmatched junction nucleotides: 17. This CDR3 is 19 amino acids long. CDR3 sequence: CASSPSARLAGEKGDEQFF. The CDR3, as DNA: TGTGCCAGCTCACCCAGTGCCCGACTAGCGGGAGAGAAGGGCGATGAGCAGTTCTTC.

This sequence joins TRBV30 and TRBJ1-3; D not resolved. CDR1 and CDR2 from the germline V gene are GTSNPN and SVGIG (reference sequence). V was trimmed by 0 bases and J by 3 bases, leaving 6 bases between them. CDR3 size: 13 residues. The CDR3 region is CAWSVRVGNTIYF. Here the CDR3 DNA reads TGTGCCTGGAGTGTACGCGTTGGAAACACCATATATTTT.

The V call is TRBV28, the J call TRBJ2-5, with 13 bases identical to TRBD2. The germline CDR1 and CDR2 sequences are MDHEN and SYDVKM. This CDR3 region has 16 residues. V gave up 3 bases and J gave up 5 bases; unmatched junction bases: 6. The DNA of the CDR3 is TGTGCCAGCAGTTTGGGTGGGACTAGCGGGACGGAGACCCAGTACTTC. This translates into CASSLGGTSGTETQYF.

The chain is built from TRBV7-3 and TRBJ2-3, with 7 bases fitting TRBD2. Unmatched junction bases numbered 13, after V lost 4 bases and J lost 6 bases. The CDR3 spans 16 residues. Germline CDR1 SGHTA, CDR2 FQGTGA. The CDR3: CASSSGERGGYDTQYF. In nucleotides, the CDR3 is TGTGCCAGCAGCTCGGGGGAGCGGGGTGGGTATGATACGCAGTATTTT.

This clone showed up just once. The gene calls are TRBV5-4 and TRBJ2-1, with D possibly matching TRBD1 (5 bases). The CDR3 covers 16 residues. V was pared by 3 bases and J by 4 bases, with 17 bases between. The germline V gene encodes CDR1 SGHNT and CDR2 YYREEE (reference sequence). In DNA form, the CDR3 reads TGTGCCAGCAGCTCGAATTTCAGGGCGACTTACAATGAGCAGTTCTTC. It encodes CASSSNFRATYNEQFF.